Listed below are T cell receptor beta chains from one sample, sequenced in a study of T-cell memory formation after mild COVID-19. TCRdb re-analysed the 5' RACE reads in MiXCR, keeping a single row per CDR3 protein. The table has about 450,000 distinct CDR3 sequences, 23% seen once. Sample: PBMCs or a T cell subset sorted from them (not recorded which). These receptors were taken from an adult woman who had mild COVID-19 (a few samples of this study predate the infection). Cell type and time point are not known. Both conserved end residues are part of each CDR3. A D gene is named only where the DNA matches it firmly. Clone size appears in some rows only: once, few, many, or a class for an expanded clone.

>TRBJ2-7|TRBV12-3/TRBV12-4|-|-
TGTGCCAGCAGTTTTCAGGGCGAGCAGTACTTC
CASSFQGEQYF
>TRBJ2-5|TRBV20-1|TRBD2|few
TGCAGTATAGCGGGAGGGATACAAGAGACCCAGTACTTC
CSIAGGIQETQYF
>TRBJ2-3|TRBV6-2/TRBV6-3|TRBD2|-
TGTGCCAGCAGCCCCGGACTAGCGGGAGGGCCTGCAGATACGCAGTATTTT
CASSPGLAGGPADTQYF
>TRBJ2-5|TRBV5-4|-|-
TGTGCCAGCAGCTTAGGTTCCAGGTCAGAGACCCAGTACTTC
CASSLGSRSETQYF
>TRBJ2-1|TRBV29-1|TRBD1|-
TGCAGCGTCGTACAGGGGCGCCCGGGACCCGGATACAATGAGCAGTTCTTC
CSVVQGRPGPGYNEQFF
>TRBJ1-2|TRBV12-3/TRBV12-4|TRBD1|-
TGTGCCGAAGCCGACAGGGGGCCGGGTGGCTACACCTTC
CAEADRGPGGYTF
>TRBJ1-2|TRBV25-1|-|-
TGTGCCAGCAGTGAATCCCCGGGCAGGGGAGTAGGCTACACCTTC
CASSESPGRGVGYTF
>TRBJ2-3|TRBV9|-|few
TGTGCCAGCAGCGGTCATCGGGGGGCCTCTAGGGGAGATACGCAGTATTTT
CASSGHRGASRGDTQYF
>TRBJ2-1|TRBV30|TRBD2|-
TGTGCCTGGAGTCTTAGCGGGGGACCGGCCGATGAGCAGTTCTTC
CAWSLSGGPADEQFF
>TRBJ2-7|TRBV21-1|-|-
TGTGCCAGGACCCCGCCCCCTACGACAGAGGTCCCCTACGAGCAGTACTTC
CARTPPPTTEVPYEQYF
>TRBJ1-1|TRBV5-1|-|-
TGCGCCAGCAGCTATAGGGGTAGTGGCACTGAAGCTTTCTTT
CASSYRGSGTEAFF
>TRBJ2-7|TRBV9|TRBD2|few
TGTGCCAGCAGCCCGAATGGACTAGCGGGAGACGAGCAGTACTTC
CASSPNGLAGDEQYF
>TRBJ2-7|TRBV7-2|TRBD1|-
TGTGCCAGCAGCTTGGACAGGGCGATATACGAGCAGTACTTC
CASSLDRAIYEQYF
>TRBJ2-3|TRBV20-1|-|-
TGCAGTGCTACCGTCGGAGGGACGCAGTATTTT
CSATVGGTQYF
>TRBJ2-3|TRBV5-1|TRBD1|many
TGCGCCAGCAGCTCCACAGGGGGCACAGATACGCAGTATTTT
CASSSTGGTDTQYF
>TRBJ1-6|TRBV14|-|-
TGTGCCAGCAGCCAAGATGGGGGGGTCGGAAATAATTCACCACTCCACTTT
CASSQDGGVGNNSPLHF
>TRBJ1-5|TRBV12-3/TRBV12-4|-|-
TGTGCCAGCAGCCCCCGTCAGGAGGCCCAGCATTTT
CASSPRQEAQHF
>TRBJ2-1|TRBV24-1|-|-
TGTGCCACCAGTGAGCACCAGGGCACTGGCTCCTACAATGAGCAGTTCTTC
CATSEHQGTGSYNEQFF
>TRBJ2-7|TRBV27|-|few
TGTGCCAGCTGGGCAGGGACCTCCTACGAGCAGTACTTC
CASWAGTSYEQYF
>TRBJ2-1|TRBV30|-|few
TGTGCCTGGAACCGGAACGGGAATGAGCAGTTCTTC
CAWNRNGNEQFF
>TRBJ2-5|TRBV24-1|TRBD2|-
TGTGCCACCCGGACTAGCGGCTCACAAGAGACCCAGTACTTC
CATRTSGSQETQYF
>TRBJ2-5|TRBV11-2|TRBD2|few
TGTGCCAGCAGACTAGCGGGGGGGCCCCGGTACTTC
CASRLAGGPRYF
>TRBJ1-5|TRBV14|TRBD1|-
TGTGCCAGCAGCCAAGAGAAGAACAGGGGGCTTGATCAGCCCCAGCATTTT
CASSQEKNRGLDQPQHF
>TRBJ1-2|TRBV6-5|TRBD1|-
TGTGCCAGCAGTCTTGGGACAGGGATTATCTATGGCTACACCTTC
CASSLGTGIIYGYTF
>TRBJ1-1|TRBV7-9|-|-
TGTGCCAGCAGCATACAGGGAGGTGGAGCAAACACTGAAGCTTTCTTT
CASSIQGGGANTEAFF